This entry lists 18 T cell receptor beta chains sequenced from one sample in a study of identifying expanded T cells in peripheral blood. Profiling relied on immunoSEQ multiplex PCR, and the TCRdb table lists in-frame clones only, not all of them. The profile shows 70,000 to 100,000 clones, about 86% of them singletons. What was sequenced was blood. These TCRs come from a person between 18 and 75 years old in good health.

The CDR3 protein is CATRPDARDGYTF. CDR3 sequence (DNA): TGTGCCACTCGGCCAGACGCTAGGGATGGCTACACCTTC. The V and J genes are TRBV6-5 and TRBJ1-2; D remains unclear. Germline CDR1 MNHEY, CDR2 SVGAGI. The V and J ends lost 10 bases and 6 bases respectively, with 18 bases between them. This CDR3 contains 13 residues.

This sequence joins TRBV6-4 and TRBJ2-2; D is ambiguous. Trimming cost V 5 bases and J 2 bases, with 6 bases left between them. Looked up from germline, CDR1 is MRHNA and CDR2 is SNTAGT. This CDR3 is 13 amino acids long. CDR3 DNA sequence: TGTGCCAGCAGTCCCGTAAACACCGGGGAGCTGTTTTTT. Amino acids: CASSPVNTGELFF.

In the case of this clone: An end of the junction does not agree with germline; a read error may underlie this. The chain uses TRBV30 and TRBJ1-1, with D unresolved. The germline gives CDR1 GTSNPN, CDR2 SVGIG (reference sequence). This CDR3 is 12 amino acids long. The CDR3 is CAWSRTFAEALF. The DNA for the CDR3 is TGTGCCTGGAGCCGGACGTTCGCTGAAGCTCTCTTT. Variable domain in full (rest from reference TRBV30 and TRBJ1-1): SQTIHQWPATLVQPVGSPLSLECTVEGTSNPNLYWYRQAAGRGLQLLFYSVGIGQISSEVPQNLSASRPQDRQFILSSKKLLLSDSGFYLCAWSRTFAEALFGQGTRLTVV.

The rearrangement uses TRBV5-5 and TRBJ2-6, with D unclear. The CDR3 is made up of 16 amino acids. The germline CDR1 and CDR2 sequences are SGHKS and YYEKEE (reference sequence). The V and J ends lost 2 bases and 0 bases respectively, with 9 bases between them. Here the CDR3 reads CASSFRRISGANVLTF. The CDR3 DNA follows: TGTGCCAGCAGCTTCCGGAGAATCTCTGGGGCCAACGTCCTGACTTTC.

The CDR3 loop reads CASRFTGTGYNSPLHF. The CDR3 DNA is TGTGCCAGTAGATTCACTGGGACAGGCTATAATTCACCCCTCCACTTT. The chain joins TRBV19 to TRBJ1-6; TRBD1 matches at 8 bases. From germline, CDR1 is LNHDA and CDR2 SQIVND (reference sequence). This CDR3 is 16 amino acids long. With 6 bases clipped from V and 3 bases from J, the junction kept 7 bases outside the gene matches.

The CDR3 bases are TGTGCCTGGGGACAGCAAGAGACCCAGTACTTC. The encoded protein is CAWGQQETQYF. V and J are TRBV30 and TRBJ2-5; D possibly corresponds to TRBD1 (6 bases). The V and J ends lost 5 bases and 2 bases respectively, with 6 bases between them. This CDR3 contains 11 residues. Germline assignment: CDR1 GTSNPN and CDR2 SVGIG (reference sequence).

The chain links TRBV5-1 to TRBJ1-1; 7 bases align to TRBD1. The CDR3 runs 15 residues. The J segment lost 4 bases and the V segment lost 3 bases, leaving 9 bases of the junction unmatched. Germline V gene sequence: CDR1 SGHRS, CDR2 YFSETQ. CDR3 in DNA: TGCGCCAGCAGCTCTACCGACAGGGTAAGCACTGAAGCTTTCTTT. Protein sequence: CASSSTDRVSTEAFF. Variable domain in full (rest from reference TRBV5-1 and TRBJ1-1): KAGVTQTPRYLIKTRGQQVTLSCSPISGHRSVSWYQQTPGQGLQFLFEYFSETQRNKGNFPGRFSGRQFSNSRSEMNVSTLELGDSALYLCASSSTDRVSTEAFFGQGTRLTVV.

J is TRBJ2-2 and V is TRBV7-9; TRBD1 is a possible D gene (6 bases). Trimming pared 6 bases from V and 4 bases from J, leaving 15 bases between. Looked up from germline, CDR1 is SEHNR and CDR2 is FQNEAQ (reference sequence). This CDR3 contains 15 residues. CDR3 sequence (DNA): TGTGCCAGCAGACCAGATGCAGGGGTCACCGGGGAGCTGTTTTTT. Its translation: CASRPDAGVTGELFF.

The J gene is TRBJ2-5, the V gene TRBV5-1, with a weak D call TRBD2 (5 bases). CDR3 length: 15 amino acids. In germline, CDR1 is SGHRS, CDR2 YFSETQ. Trimming removed 0 bases from V and 4 bases from J, with 13 bases in between. CDR3 residues: CASSLVVGEGETQYF. CDR3 DNA: TGCGCCAGCAGCTTGGTTGTGGGAGAGGGAGAGACCCAGTACTTC.

The J gene is TRBJ1-3, the V gene TRBV27; D is possibly TRBD1 (5 bases). Trimming removed 5 bases from V and 0 bases from J, with 11 bases in between. Looked up from germline, CDR1 is MNHEY and CDR2 is SMNVEV (reference sequence). This CDR3 is built from 15 residues. The DNA of the CDR3 is TGTGCCAGCAGTCCAAATGGGGGCTCTGGAAACACCATATATTTT. Its protein is CASSPNGGSGNTIYF.

The chain recombines TRBV10-3 with TRBJ2-5, with TRBD2 as a possible D gene (7 bases). Germline assignment: CDR1 ENHRY and CDR2 SYGVKD. The CDR3 covers 14 residues. The V gene lost 3 bases and the J gene lost 5 bases, with 13 bases spanning the gap. DNA of the CDR3: TGTGCCATCAGTGAACCGGGGGGCATGGAGACCCAGTACTTC. Protein sequence: CAISEPGGMETQYF.

The J gene is TRBJ2-1, the V gene TRBV30; unclear D gene. The CDR3 consists of 13 residues. Per the germline V gene, CDR1 is GTSNPN and CDR2 is SVGIG (reference sequence). V was shortened by 4 bases and J by 7 bases, with 14 bases between the two germline ends. For the CDR3, the DNA is TGTGCCTGGAAGCAAGACGGAAAAAATGAGCAGTTCTTC. Residues: CAWKQDGKNEQFF.

This chain uses TRBV7-2 with TRBJ2-1; no clear D. This CDR3 comprises 12 residues. With 5 bases removed from V and 10 bases from J, the gap between germline ends came to 12 bases. Looked up from germline, CDR1 is SGHTA and CDR2 is FQGNSA. For the CDR3, the DNA is TGTGCCAGCAGCCTAGGGTTGAGGGAGCAGTTCTTC. Encoded protein: CASSLGLREQFF.

The V call is TRBV29-1, the J call TRBJ2-7; D call uncertain. CDR3 size: 13 residues. Trimming shortened V by 4 bases and J by 4 bases, and 14 bases separated the two germline ends. Germline V gene sequence: CDR1 SQVTM, CDR2 ANQGSEA. As DNA, the CDR3 is TGCAGCGTTGCCGAGTCCCCCCGGTACGAGCAGTACTTC. Amino acids: CSVAESPRYEQYF.

The chain uses TRBV5-8 and TRBJ1-2; D uncertain. The CDR3 runs to 17 residues. The germline V gene encodes CDR1 SGHTS and CDR2 YDEGEE. Trimming cost V 3 bases and J 4 bases, with 22 bases left between them. The CDR3 spells CASSSPWSQSLSYGYTF. CDR3 sequence (DNA): TGTGCCAGCAGCTCCCCCTGGTCACAGTCTCTAAGCTATGGCTACACCTTC.

The gene calls are TRBV18 and TRBJ1-1; 7 bases match TRBD1. Germline loops: CDR1 KGHSH, CDR2 LQKENI. With 1 base clipped from V and 1 base from J, the junction kept 3 bases outside the gene matches. The CDR3 has 15 amino acids. The CDR3 sequence is CASSPQGAQNTEAFF. CDR3 bases: TGTGCCAGCTCACCACAGGGGGCGCAGAACACTGAAGCTTTCTTT.

V usage is TRBV30 and J usage is TRBJ1-2; the match to TRBD1 covers 8 bases. Losses at the gene ends were 1 base for V and 8 bases for J; bases not matched to a gene: 9. The CDR3 contains 14 residues. Per germline, CDR1 GTSNPN and CDR2 SVGIG (reference sequence). The CDR3 coding sequence is TGTGCCTGGAGTGCCCATCAGGGGGCTGAGGGCTACACCTTC. Its translation: CAWSAHQGAEGYTF.

This sequence joins TRBV7-2 and TRBJ2-1; 7 positions agree with TRBD1. The V gene's germline CDR1 is SGHTA and CDR2 FQGNSA. V dropped 4 bases and J dropped 7; count of bases not matched to a gene: 10. CDR3 size: 15 residues. DNA of the CDR3: TGTGCCAGCAGCTCCGTGGGGACAGACGGGAATGAGCAGTTCTTC. It translates to CASSSVGTDGNEQFF.